A selection of T cell receptor beta chains follows, all from one sample in a study of blood T cell repertoires in COVID-19. The data were produced by immunoSEQ multiplex PCR, yet TCRdb's version contains in-frame clones alone and is incomplete. The repertoire holds 80,000 to 100,000 clones, with under 80% as singletons. The sequenced sample consisted of peripheral blood. Receptors were obtained from a man aged 70 or older with COVID-19, enrolled during active disease. Each CDR3 is given with its conserved first and last residue. A D gene is named only where the DNA matches it firmly. The size of a clone is reported for some rows only, either as once, few or many, or as a class for expanded clones.

j_call	d_call	v_call	clone_size	cdr3_nt	cdr3_aa
TRBJ2-1	NA	TRBV3-1/TRBV3-2	NA	TGTGCCAGCAGCCAATCCGGGATCCTCAATGAGCAGTTCTTC	CASSQSGILNEQFF
TRBJ1-5	TRBD1	TRBV7-2	few	TGTGCCAGCAGCGCTAGGACAGGGAACAATCAGCCCCAGCATTTT	CASSARTGNNQPQHF
TRBJ2-3	NA	TRBV28	NA	TGTGCCAGCAGTTTATTCGGGGCAGATACGCAGTATTTT	CASSLFGADTQYF
TRBJ1-5	NA	TRBV6-5	NA	TGTGCCAGCAGGGGGCAGTATAGCAATCAGCCCCAGCATTTT	CASRGQYSNQPQHF
TRBJ1-1	NA	TRBV30	NA	TGTGCCTGGACTAGGGGAGGTGTAGCTGAAGCTTTCTTT	CAWTRGGVAEAFF
TRBJ1-2	NA	TRBV28	NA	TGTGCCAGCAGAACCCCCGGACGGGAGGGCGGCTACACCTTC	CASRTPGREGGYTF
TRBJ2-1	TRBD2	TRBV28	few	TGTGCCAGCAGTCCTCACGGGACTAGCGGAGAAAATGAGCAGTTCTTC	CASSPHGTSGENEQFF
TRBJ1-4	NA	TRBV5-4	NA	TGTGCCAGCAGCTTGTCCGGGGGGACTAATGAAAAACTGTTTTTT	CASSLSGGTNEKLFF
TRBJ2-2	NA	TRBV6-2/TRBV6-3	NA	TGTGCCAGCAGTTACTCGATCGGGAAAGGGGAGCTGTTTTTT	CASSYSIGKGELFF
TRBJ1-2	NA	TRBV28	NA	TGTGCCAGCAGGGAAGGGGGTAGTGGCTACACCTTC	CASREGGSGYTF
TRBJ2-1	TRBD2	TRBV28	few	TGTGCCAGCAGTCCCGGGACTAGGGTAGTGTATGAGCAGTTCTTC	CASSPGTRVVYEQFF
TRBJ1-2	NA	TRBV5-1	few	TGCGCCAGCAGAGGGAACAGGGATAGCTATGGCTACACCTTC	CASRGNRDSYGYTF
TRBJ2-7	NA	TRBV27	NA	TGTGCCAGCAGCCGGGACACCGGCTCCTACGAGCAGTACTTC	CASSRDTGSYEQYF
TRBJ1-1	NA	TRBV5-1	few	TGCGCCAGCAGCTTACTCCTCAGGAGGACAGACGCCGGTCGAATGCCTTTCTTT	CASSLLLRRTDAGRMPFF
TRBJ2-1	TRBD2	TRBV24-1	NA	TGTGCCACCAGCGATAAACCCGGGACTAGCGGATACAATGAGCAGTTCTTC	CATSDKPGTSGYNEQFF
TRBJ2-3	NA	TRBV6-2/TRBV6-3	few	TGTGCCAGCAGTCCCAAAATATTCAACAGGGCCCGTTGGGGTACAGATACGCAGTATTTT	CASSPKIFNRARWGTDTQYF
TRBJ2-7	TRBD1	TRBV19	NA	TGTGCCAGTAGACCCCCTGGGACAGCCTTCGAGCAGTACTTC	CASRPPGTAFEQYF
TRBJ2-4	TRBD1	TRBV28	once	TGTGCCAGCAGTCAACAGGGGAAAAACATTCAGTACTTC	CASSQQGKNIQYF
TRBJ2-7	NA	TRBV5-1	once	TGCGCCAGCAGCTTGTATATAGGGGCCTCCTACGAGCAGTACTTC	CASSLYIGASYEQYF
TRBJ2-3	TRBD2	TRBV9	NA	TGTGCCAGCAGCGTCTCACTAGCGGGAGGGGGGGATACGCAGTATTTT	CASSVSLAGGGDTQYF
TRBJ2-7	NA	TRBV10-2	NA	TGCGCCAGCAAGGGGGACCCTGAAGGCGAGCAGTACTTC	CASKGDPEGEQYF
TRBJ2-7	NA	TRBV7-2	NA	TGTGCCAGCAGCTTAGGTAGAGCGAGGAGCTCCTACGAGCAGTACTTC	CASSLGRARSSYEQYF
TRBJ2-1	TRBD2	TRBV11-2	NA	TGTGCCAGCAGCTTATGGACTAGCGGGGGTATGAGCTCCTACAATGAGCAGTTCTTC	CASSLWTSGGMSSYNEQFF
TRBJ2-7	NA	TRBV11-2	NA	TGTGCCAGCAACCAACGTTACGGGACTTACGAGCAGTACTTC	CASNQRYGTYEQYF
TRBJ2-6	TRBD2	TRBV7-3	once	TGTGCCAGCAGCTTAACGGGCGGGAGCGTCCCTGGGGCCAACGTCCTGACTTTC	CASSLTGGSVPGANVLTF
TRBJ2-7	NA	TRBV5-4	once	TGTGCCAGCAGCTTGGGCGGGGCCGGGCAGTACTTC	CASSLGGAGQYF
TRBJ1-2	NA	TRBV28	NA	TGTGCCAGCAGTTCCCCGCGAGGGATCAAGGGCTACACCTTC	CASSSPRGIKGYTF
TRBJ2-7	TRBD2	TRBV10-3	NA	TGTGCCAGCGGGACTAGCGGGTACGAGCAGTACTTC	CASGTSGYEQYF
TRBJ1-2	NA	TRBV27	NA	TGTGCCAGCAGTTGGGCCAATGGCTATGGCTACACCTTC	CASSWANGYGYTF
TRBJ2-2	NA	TRBV7-3	NA	TGTGCCAGCAGCTCCGGCGGACTAAACACCGGGGAGCTGTTTTTT	CASSSGGLNTGELFF
TRBJ1-6	NA	TRBV20-1	NA	TGCAGTGCTAGCGCCCGGGGCCTCCACTTT	CSASARGLHF
TRBJ2-2	TRBD1	TRBV9	NA	TGTGCCAGCAGCGTGTATCCCTCAGACAGGGTTAACACCGGGGAGCTGTTTTTT	CASSVYPSDRVNTGELFF
TRBJ2-3	NA	TRBV21-1	NA	TGTGCCAGGGCAGGGGACAGGGGCACAGATACGCAGTATTTT	CARAGDRGTDTQYF
TRBJ1-6	NA	TRBV18	few	TGTGCCAGCTCACCCCAGGGCAGGGGAAATTCACCCCTCCACTTT	CASSPQGRGNSPLHF
TRBJ2-4	TRBD1	TRBV19	few	TGTGCCAGTAGTCCCCAACGTCAGGGGGCGCGGGCCAAAAACATTCAGTACTTC	CASSPQRQGARAKNIQYF
TRBJ1-1	TRBD1	TRBV7-2	NA	TGTGCCAGCAGCTTAGACCCAGGGGGGCGAACTGAAGCTTTCTTT	CASSLDPGGRTEAFF
TRBJ2-1	TRBD2	TRBV29-1	once	TGCAGCGTTCGAGGACTAGCTGGGGGTTCCTACAATGAGCAGTTCTTC	CSVRGLAGGSYNEQFF
TRBJ2-2	TRBD2	TRBV11-2	NA	TGTGCCAGCAGCCTCCTGGGAGGGCTTGCCGGGGAGCTGTTTTTT	CASSLLGGLAGELFF
TRBJ1-5	NA	TRBV18	once	TGTGCCAGCTCATCCAACAGCTACAGCAATCAGCCCCAGCATTTT	CASSSNSYSNQPQHF
TRBJ1-2	NA	TRBV28	NA	TGTGCCAGCAGTCCCGGGGGGAGTAACTATGGCTACACCTTC	CASSPGGSNYGYTF
TRBJ2-1	NA	TRBV11-2	NA	TGTGCCAGCAGCTCCCTTAGAGTGGGGCAGCTAAATGAGCAGTTCTTC	CASSSLRVGQLNEQFF
TRBJ2-1	TRBD2	TRBV19	NA	TGTGCCAGGCTAACTAGCGGGAGTAGAAATGAGCAGTTCTTC	CARLTSGSRNEQFF
TRBJ2-3	TRBD2	TRBV7-2	NA	TGTGCCAGCAGCCCGGGACTAGCGGGAGGTAGCACAGATACGCAGTATTTT	CASSPGLAGGSTDTQYF
TRBJ2-4	NA	TRBV30	NA	TGTGCCTGGAGTGAGTGGGGGGGCGCGAACATTCAGTACTTC	CAWSEWGGANIQYF
TRBJ1-1	NA	TRBV28	once	TGTGCCAGCAGTTCAGCAAACAGGGCGTTCAACACTGAAGCTTTCTTT	CASSSANRAFNTEAFF
TRBJ2-1	NA	TRBV11-2	NA	TGTGCCAGCAGCTTAGATCTTAGCAATGAGCAGTTCTTC	CASSLDLSNEQFF
TRBJ2-5	TRBD2	TRBV5-1	NA	TGCGCCAGCAGCTTTTTATCGACTGGGCTAGCGGAAGAGACCCAGTACTTC	CASSFLSTGLAEETQYF
TRBJ2-7	NA	TRBV7-2	NA	TGTGCCAGCAGCCCGGACAGCGGTTTTGCCTACGAGCAGTACTTC	CASSPDSGFAYEQYF
TRBJ2-7	NA	TRBV14	NA	TGTGCCAGCAGCCAGGCCGGGACTGACGCCTACGAGCAGTACTTC	CASSQAGTDAYEQYF
TRBJ2-1	TRBD2	TRBV5-6	few	TGTGCCAGCAGCGACGGCGGGACTAGCTTCTACAATGAGCAGTTCTTC	CASSDGGTSFYNEQFF
TRBJ1-6	NA	TRBV4-2	NA	TGTGCCAGCAGCCAAGACAGGGGCAATTCACCCCTCCACTTT	CASSQDRGNSPLHF
TRBJ2-2	NA	TRBV11-2	NA	TGTGCCAGCAGCCTAAGGACGGGGAGGGGGGAGCTGTTTTTT	CASSLRTGRGELFF
TRBJ2-1	TRBD1	TRBV2	NA	TGTGCCAGCAGTGGGGCCACAGGGGGCTTCTACAATGAGCAGTTCTTC	CASSGATGGFYNEQFF
TRBJ2-4	NA	TRBV27	NA	TGTGCCAGCAGTTTATCGCCGGTAAACATTCAGTACTTC	CASSLSPVNIQYF